The source of this TCR beta chain is a study of shared clonotypes between healthy human individuals. CDR1 is MDHEN and CDR2 is SYDVKM in the germline V gene. The CDR3 contains 14 residues. The V end lost 3 bases, the J end lost 11 bases, and 16 bases lay between the germline ends. Assay: immunoSEQ multiplex PCR; the TCRdb copy retains only in-frame clones and omits some. The sample yields around 2.5 million clones, roughly 93% seen once. Specimen: naive CD4+ T cells from PBMCs. Subset noted: CD45RA+ positively selected. This sequence originates from a man between 18 and 29 years old in good health. Some clones in this sample may be carry-over from other donors' samples. V is TRBV28 and J is TRBJ1-4; D perhaps matches TRBD1 (5 bases). The CDR3 region is CASSLAGPLRKLFF. The CDR3 nucleotides are TGTGCCAGCAGTTTGGCAGGGCCCTTGAGGAAACTGTTTTTT.